The 19 T cell receptor beta chains in this list originate from one sample, sequenced in a study of radiation and T cells in renal cell carcinoma. The sample's time point: baseline pretreatment blood. Treatment described: 15 Gy SBRT to primary tumor, nephrectomy 4 weeks later. This table comes from immunoSEQ multiplex PCR, and its TCRdb copy is limited to in-frame clones, with some not included. The sample has around 160,000 clones; roughly 90% are singletons. The sequences come from blood, collected from a patient whose treatment included radiotherapy and nephrectomy. The receptors come from a woman in her 70s with renal cell carcinoma.

Regarding this clone: This CDR3 is also generated by other DNA sequences in the sample. V and J are TRBV7-9 and TRBJ2-3; TRBD2 agrees at 7 bases. Germline loops: CDR1 SEHNR, CDR2 FQNEAQ (reference sequence). V shed 1 base and J 3 bases; nucleotides not matched to a gene: 4. The CDR3 is 15 amino acids. The CDR3 DNA reads TGTGCCAGCAGCTTAGGCGGGGGAGGAACAGATACGCAGTATTTT. Translating gives CASSLGGGGTDTQYF.

V usage is TRBV7-2 and J usage is TRBJ2-3, with 11 bases fitting TRBD2. Trimming at V came to 5 bases and at J to 8 bases, leaving 9 bases not matched to a gene. The CDR3 length is 15 residues. The germline V gene has CDR1 SGHTA and CDR2 FQGNSA. CDR3 coding DNA: TGTGCCAGCAGCGTCGGTAGCGGGGGGGTGGCTACGCAGTATTTT. It yields the protein CASSVGSGGVATQYF.

This chain joins TRBV19 and TRBJ1-2, with a weak D call TRBD1 (5 bases). The CDR3 runs 15 residues. Germline V gives CDR1 LNHDA, CDR2 SQIVND (reference sequence). Trimming took 0 bases from V and 3 from J, leaving 11 bases between them. CDR3 sequence: CASSIDTGPYYGYTF. Written as DNA, the CDR3 is TGTGCCAGTAGTATAGATACAGGACCTTACTATGGCTACACCTTC.

Here the CDR3 reads CASSPGTSYGNIQYF. The CDR3 DNA reads as TGCGCCAGCAGCCCCGGGACTAGCTATGGAAACATTCAGTACTTC. The chain is built from TRBV5-1 and TRBJ2-4; 9 positions agree with TRBD2. The CDR3 loop spans 15 amino acids. CDR1 is SGHRS, CDR2 YFSETQ, per germline. With 4 bases clipped from V and 6 bases from J, the junction kept 8 bases outside the gene matches.

The rearrangement joins TRBV6-1 to TRBJ2-2; D is unresolved. V was trimmed by 6 bases and J by 0 bases, leaving 11 bases between them. Germline V gene sequence: CDR1 MNHNS, CDR2 SASEGT. This CDR3 spans 15 amino acids. CDR3 DNA sequence: TGTGCCAGCAGCCGTGCCCTTTCGAACACCGGGGAGCTGTTTTTT. Its protein is CASSRALSNTGELFF.

Points on this clone: Additional DNA sequences in this sample encode the identical CDR3. The CDR3 sequence is CASGGGNYGYTF. The CDR3 coding sequence is TGTGCCAGTGGTGGGGGTAACTATGGCTACACCTTC. The chain couples TRBV6-5 to TRBJ1-2, with D perhaps TRBD1 (5 bases). Deletions cut 9 bases from V and 1 base from J, with 9 bases between. Germline V gives CDR1 MNHEY, CDR2 SVGAGI. The CDR3 consists of 12 residues.

This chain's CDR3 is CAWCVGGQDPGNTIYF. CDR3 DNA: TGTGCCTGGTGCGTAGGGGGACAGGATCCTGGAAACACCATATATTTT. The chain has TRBV30 and TRBJ1-3; TRBD1 aligns across 8 bases. Germline V gives CDR1 GTSNPN, CDR2 SVGIG (reference sequence). The CDR3 is made up of 16 amino acids. With 5 bases clipped from V and 2 bases from J, the junction kept 11 bases outside the gene matches.

The chain recombines TRBV5-1 with TRBJ2-1, with D possibly TRBD2 on 5 matching bases. The CDR3 loop spans 14 amino acids. Germline V gene lookup returns CDR1 SGHRS and CDR2 YFSETQ. The V end was cut by 5 bases, the J end by 14 bases, with 23 bases between. The CDR3 DNA reads as TGCGCCAGCAGATCTCGGGAAGGCTGGAAGGAGGAGTTCTTC. This translates into CASRSREGWKEEFF.

The rearrangement links TRBV7-6 to TRBJ1-3, with unresolved D. The germline V gene encodes CDR1 SGHVS and CDR2 FNYEAQ. CDR3 length equals 16 residues. Trimming cost V 0 bases and J 0 bases, with 9 bases left between them. The CDR3 spells CASSLAPGNSGNTIYF. The CDR3 bases are TGTGCCAGCAGCTTAGCCCCCGGAAACTCTGGAAACACCATATATTTT.

This rearrangement joins TRBV10-3 to TRBJ2-7, with D possibly being TRBD2 (5 bases). This CDR3 spans 13 amino acids. Germline lookup yields CDR1 ENHRY and CDR2 SYGVKD. V was shortened by 4 bases and J by 4 bases, with 11 bases between the two germline ends. Written as DNA, the CDR3 is TGTGCCATCAGTGGGGTGAGAGGGTACGAGCAGTACTTC. Translated, it gives CAISGVRGYEQYF.

The V gene is TRBV5-1, the J gene TRBJ2-2, with D tentatively TRBD1 or TRBD2 (6 bases each). Per the germline V gene, CDR1 is SGHRS and CDR2 is YFSETQ. The CDR3 has 14 residues. Trimming removed 10 bases from V and 1 base from J, with 14 bases in between. In nucleotides, the CDR3 is TGCGCCGGGGGCCAGGAGGGGAACACCGGGGAGCTGTTTTTT. Translation gives CAGGQEGNTGELFF.

The chain uses TRBV28 and TRBJ1-5; possibly TRBD1 for D (5 bases). Trimming shortened V by 1 base and J by 7 bases, and 14 bases separated the two germline ends. Germline lookup yields CDR1 MDHEN and CDR2 SYDVKM. The CDR3 length is 15 residues. CDR3: CASSLLGGSEQPQHF. For the CDR3, the DNA is TGTGCCAGCAGTTTATTGGGGGGTTCTGAACAGCCCCAGCATTTT.

The rearrangement links TRBV5-6 to TRBJ2-5; D is tentatively TRBD1 or TRBD2 (5 bases each). CDR1 and CDR2 (germline): SGHDT, YYEEEE. This CDR3 spans 14 amino acids. Trimming pared 2 bases from V and 4 bases from J, leaving 12 bases between. The CDR3 DNA sequence: TGTGCCAGCAGCTTCGCCGGGACCCGAGAGACCCAGTACTTC. It yields the protein CASSFAGTRETQYF.

This chain uses TRBV19 with TRBJ2-4; possibly TRBD2 for D (5 bases). The CDR3 is made up of 16 amino acids. In germline, CDR1 is LNHDA, CDR2 SQIVND (reference sequence). V was shortened by 5 bases and J by 3 bases, with 17 bases between the two germline ends. The CDR3 spells CASSDNASAGKNIQYF. CDR3 sequence (DNA): TGTGCCAGTAGTGATAACGCGAGTGCGGGCAAAAACATTCAGTACTTC.

The rearrangement links TRBV25-1 to TRBJ2-5; the D gene is possibly TRBD2 (7 bases). V lost 6 bases, J lost 3 bases, and 17 bases lay in between. Germline assignment: CDR1 MGHDK and CDR2 SYGVNS. CDR3 length: 15 amino acids. The CDR3 loop reads CASRSGGGLKETQYF. CDR3 coding DNA: TGTGCCAGCAGATCCGGCGGGGGCCTCAAAGAGACCCAGTACTTC.

This clone was observed a single time. The J gene is TRBJ2-1, the V gene TRBV4-1; D call uncertain. This CDR3 has 13 amino acids. The germline V gene has CDR1 MGHRA and CDR2 YSYEKL. The ends were cut back, 1 base at V and 12 bases at J, with 13 bases in the middle. The chain's CDR3 is CASSQAFIQPQFF. CDR3 nucleotides: TGCGCCAGCAGCCAAGCCTTTATTCAGCCGCAGTTCTTC.

V is TRBV4-2 and J is TRBJ1-1; D might be TRBD1 (5 bases). CDR1 and CDR2 from the germline V gene are LGHNA and YNFKEQ. The CDR3 has 13 residues. V shed 0 bases and J shed 9 bases, with 11 bases lying between them. CDR3 residues: CASSQEKGSKAFF. The CDR3 coding sequence is TGTGCCAGCAGCCAAGAGAAGGGGAGCAAAGCTTTCTTT.

This clone was recorded once. The rearrangement uses TRBV21-1 and TRBJ1-1. TRBV21-1 is a known pseudogene. The CDR3 sequence is 16 residues long. As DNA, the CDR3 is TGTGCCAGCAGCAAAGGGTCGGAGAAGGCGGAGTTTGAAGCTTTCTTT. Translated, it gives CASSKGSEKAEFEAFF.

V gene TRBV27 combines with J gene TRBJ2-3, with D hard to call. Trimming shortened V by 4 bases and J by 10 bases, and 9 bases separated the two germline ends. CDR1 is MNHEY and CDR2 is SMNVEV in the germline V gene (reference sequence). This CDR3 spans 11 amino acids. The CDR3 spells CASSSLDAQYF. CDR3 nucleotide sequence: TGTGCCAGCAGTTCCTTGGATGCGCAGTATTTT.